Presented here are 2 T cell receptor beta chains from one specimen sequenced in a study of blood T cell repertoires in COVID-19. TCRdb keeps only in-frame clones here, not all; method: immunoSEQ multiplex PCR. The data hold more than 350,000 clones, with about 90% observed a single time. The sample consisted of peripheral blood. The origin of the receptors is a woman aged 30 to 39 with COVID-19, enrolled during active disease.

The chain recombines TRBV27 with TRBJ1-4, with TRBD1 matching 8 bases. With 0 bases clipped from V and 10 bases from J, the junction kept 4 bases outside the gene matches. CDR1 and CDR2 from the germline V gene are MNHEY and SMNVEV (reference sequence). This CDR3 has 14 amino acids. The CDR3 loop is CASSLSGTGGKLFF. CDR3 nucleotide sequence: TGTGCCAGCAGTTTATCGGGGACAGGAGGAAAACTGTTTTTT.

V is TRBV25-1 and J is TRBJ2-5; D not resolved. Trimming pared 4 bases from V and 3 bases from J, leaving 6 bases between. The CDR3 is 12 residues long. Germline V gives CDR1 MGHDK, CDR2 SYGVNS. This CDR3 is CASSVQKETQYF. In nucleotides, the CDR3 is TGTGCCAGCAGTGTCCAGAAAGAGACCCAGTACTTC.